This T cell receptor beta chain was captured by sequencing in a study of identical twins. Note on this clonotype: Its antigen is as yet unknown.

The CDR3 is 15 amino acids. V lost 4 bases and J lost 3, with 17 bases in between. The germline gives CDR1 DFQATT, CDR2 SNEGSKA (reference sequence). Findings and caveats of the study: Models underestimated TCR alpha sharing (out-of-frame) in monozygotic twins.

A universal primer site came from template switching; cDNA carried unique molecular identifiers. TCRdb used MiXCR to reprocess the 5' RACE reads, holding one entry per CDR3 protein. Of around 570,000 distinct CDR3 sequences detected, 9% to 10% appear once; the ten largest clones hold 2.5% to 3%. Separately, the same data were catalogued under a study of yellow fever vaccine responses in identical twins.

The J gene is TRBJ2-3, the V gene TRBV20-1; TRBD1 or TRBD2 may be the D gene (5 bases each). The sample comprised PBMCs. This clonotype was obtained from a woman aged 18 to 35 in good health. The CDR3 coding sequence is TGCAGTGCTACAGACCCAGGGAGAATGACAGATACGCAGTATTTT. It is translated as CSATDPGRMTDTQYF.